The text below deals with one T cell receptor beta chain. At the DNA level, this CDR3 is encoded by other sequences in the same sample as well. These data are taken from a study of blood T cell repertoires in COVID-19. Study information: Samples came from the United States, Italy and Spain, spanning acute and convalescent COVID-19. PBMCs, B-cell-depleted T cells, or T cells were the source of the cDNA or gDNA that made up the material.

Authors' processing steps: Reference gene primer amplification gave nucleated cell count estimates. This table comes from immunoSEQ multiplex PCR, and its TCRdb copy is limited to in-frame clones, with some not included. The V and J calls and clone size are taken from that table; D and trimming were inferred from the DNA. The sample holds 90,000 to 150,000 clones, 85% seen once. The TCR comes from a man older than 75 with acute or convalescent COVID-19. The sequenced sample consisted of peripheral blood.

CDR3 loop: CAWSVGGDNSPLHF. The CDR3 bases are TGTGCCTGGAGTGTAGGGGGAGATAATTCACCCCTCCACTTT. V gene TRBV30 combines with J gene TRBJ1-6; maybe TRBD1 (6 bases). V dropped 0 bases and J dropped 5 bases, with 8 bases sitting between them. CDR3 length: 14 residues. Germline CDR1 is GTSNPN and CDR2 is SVGIG (reference sequence).